This passage covers 23 T cell receptor beta chains from one sample sequenced in a study of T cell changes during pregnancy in multiple sclerosis. The method was immunoSEQ multiplex PCR; TCRdb's version includes in-frame clones alone and lacks a portion of them. Of more than 9,500 clones in the sample, approximately 88% were seen once. Sequenced here: CD8+ T cells from peripheral blood mononuclear cells, sampled after pregnancy. The origin of the receptors is a female donor in good health, enrolled as a control in a pregnancy study.

This clone was observed at least ten times. V usage is TRBV6-1 and J usage is TRBJ2-3; 14 nucleotides match TRBD2. This CDR3 is 15 amino acids long. The V gene end was trimmed by 3 bases and the J gene end by 4 bases; junction bases not matched to a gene: 0. Germline loops: CDR1 MNHNS, CDR2 SASEGT. The CDR3 is CASSETSGGADTQYF. CDR3 nucleotide sequence: TGTGCCAGCAGTGAGACTAGCGGGGGGGCAGATACGCAGTATTTT.

The rearrangement uses TRBV9 and TRBJ2-1, with 9 positions matching TRBD2. CDR3 size: 18 residues. After removal of 1 base from V and 0 bases from J, the junction contained 8 bases not matched to a gene. Germline V gives CDR1 SGDLS, CDR2 YYNGEE. The CDR3 loop reads CASSVYLAGDLSYNEQFF. The CDR3 nucleotides are TGTGCCAGCAGCGTATATTTAGCGGGGGACCTCTCCTACAATGAGCAGTTCTTC.

The chain joins TRBV4-3 to TRBJ2-1; 10 bases are a match to TRBD2. CDR3 length: 16 amino acids. The germline V gene has CDR1 LGHNA and CDR2 YSLEER. Unmatched junction bases numbered 6, after V lost 5 bases and J lost 2 bases. CDR3 residues: CASSKRTSGTYNEQFF. The DNA of the CDR3 is TGCGCCAGCAGCAAAAGGACTAGCGGAACCTACAATGAGCAGTTCTTC.

The V and J genes are TRBV7-9 and TRBJ2-7; TRBD2 is a possible D gene (5 bases). The CDR3 totals 14 residues. V shed 4 bases and J shed 4 bases, with 14 bases lying between them. Per germline, CDR1 SEHNR and CDR2 FQNEAQ (reference sequence). As DNA, the CDR3 is TGTGCCAGCAGCTCTGGGGAGAAAAGATACGAGCAGTACTTC. Its protein is CASSSGEKRYEQYF.

This clone was observed a handful of times. The V call is TRBV5-1, the J call TRBJ2-5; 12 bases line up with TRBD2. Trimming at V came to 4 bases and at J to 5 bases, leaving 9 bases not matched to a gene. This CDR3 is built from 16 residues. Germline CDR1 and CDR2: SGHRS and YFSETQ. DNA for the CDR3: TGCGCCAGCAGCCAGGAGACTAGCGGGGGTTGGGAGACCCAGTACTTC. Residues: CASSQETSGGWETQYF. The whole variable domain, remainder taken from reference TRBV5-1 and TRBJ2-5, is KAGVTQTPRYLIKTRGQQVTLSCSPISGHRSVSWYQQTPGQGLQFLFEYFSETQRNKGNFPGRFSGRQFSNSRSEMNVSTLELGDSALYLCASSQETSGGWETQYFGPGTRLLVL.

This chain uses TRBV2 with TRBJ1-1; D possibly corresponds to TRBD1 (6 bases). Trimming left V 7 bases short and J 0 bases short, with 12 bases between. Germline assignment: CDR1 SNHLY and CDR2 FYNNEI. This CDR3 contains 14 residues. The CDR3 nucleotides are TGTGCCAGCACTAGGACAGACATGAACACTGAAGCTTTCTTT. Its protein product is CASTRTDMNTEAFF.

The CDR3 here is CASSGGGGYNEQFF. The CDR3 DNA is TGTGCCAGCAGTGGCGGGGGCGGTTACAATGAGCAGTTCTTC. The chain links TRBV6-4 to TRBJ2-1, with a tentative D call TRBD2 (7 bases). The CDR3 spans 14 residues. Trimming left V 4 bases short and J 4 bases short, with 11 bases between. The V gene's germline CDR1 is MRHNA and CDR2 SNTAGT.

In this sample, this clone is medium-sized. The rearrangement links TRBV6-4 to TRBJ2-1, with TRBD1 matching over 11 bases. Germline V CDR1 and CDR2: MRHNA, SNTAGT. CDR3 size: 14 residues. The junction had 0 bases not matched to a gene; V was cut back by 2 bases and J by 6 bases. CDR3 nucleotides: TGTGCCAGCAGTGACGGGACAGGGGGCAATGAGCAGTTCTTC. Amino acid sequence: CASSDGTGGNEQFF.

This chain uses TRBV7-8 with TRBJ2-7, with 7 nucleotides matching TRBD1. Germline lookup yields CDR1 SGHVS and CDR2 FQNEAQ. The CDR3 runs to 17 residues. Trimming cost V 2 bases and J 1 base; bases outside gene matches: 11. The CDR3 protein is CASSLLNRGRKSYEQYF. The CDR3 DNA reads TGTGCCAGCAGCTTATTGAACAGGGGCCGTAAATCCTACGAGCAGTACTTC.

The chain carries TRBV27 and TRBJ1-5; maybe TRBD1 (5 bases). The V end lost 6 bases, the J end lost 5 bases, and 14 bases lay between the germline ends. CDR3 size: 14 residues. From germline, CDR1 is MNHEY and CDR2 SMNVEV (reference sequence). The CDR3 sequence is CASRVGGSHQPQHF. In DNA form, the CDR3 reads TGTGCCAGCAGGGTGGGGGGGTCCCATCAGCCCCAGCATTTT.

The chain uses TRBV6-5 and TRBJ2-1; TRBD1 matches 9 bases. CDR1 is MNHEY, CDR2 SVGAGI, per germline. Trimming cost V 2 bases and J 7 bases; bases outside gene matches: 9. The CDR3 runs to 16 residues. CDR3 in DNA: TGTGCCAGCAGTTACAATGTCGGACAGGGGCGAAATGAGCAGTTCTTC. This translates into CASSYNVGQGRNEQFF.

This chain joins TRBV7-9 and TRBJ2-7; D not certain. Germline assignment: CDR1 SEHNR and CDR2 FQNEAQ (reference sequence). The V gene lost 5 bases and the J gene lost 3 bases, with 14 bases spanning the gap. This CDR3 is 14 amino acids long. CDR3 coding DNA: TGTGCCAGCAGCCCCCCAAGCGCTCTCTACGAGCAGTACTTC. It encodes CASSPPSALYEQYF.

The chain joins TRBV28 to TRBJ2-7; 9 positions agree with TRBD2. The junction had 5 bases not matched to a gene; V was cut back by 11 bases and J by 0 bases. There are 13 residues in the CDR3. Germline loops: CDR1 MDHEN, CDR2 SYDVKM. DNA of the CDR3: TGTGCCTCCGGGCGGGGGGGCTCCTACGAGCAGTACTTC. It specifies CASGRGGSYEQYF. Based on the CDR3 plus reference TRBV28 and TRBJ2-7, the full variable domain is DVKVTQSSRYLVKRTGEKVFLECVQDMDHENMFWYRQDPGLGLRLIYFSYDVKMKEKGDIPEGYSVSREKKERFSLILESASTNQTSMYLCASGRGGSYEQYFGPGTRLTVT.

This chain joins TRBV9 and TRBJ2-3, with D possibly TRBD2 on 6 matching bases. In germline, CDR1 is SGDLS, CDR2 YYNGEE. V lost 1 base and J 6 bases, leaving 18 bases between the germline ends. This CDR3 spans 16 amino acids. The CDR3 is CASSVFGGDARDTQYF. The CDR3, as DNA: TGTGCCAGCAGCGTATTCGGCGGGGATGCACGCGATACGCAGTATTTT.

The chain employs TRBV4-2 and TRBJ2-4, with D perhaps TRBD2 (7 bases). Trimming removed 0 bases from V and 2 bases from J, with 14 bases in between. Per germline, CDR1 LGHNA and CDR2 YNFKEQ. The CDR3 totals 17 residues. CDR3 nucleotides: TGTGCCAGCAGCCAAGATTGGGGGGGCGCGCCCAAAAACATTCAGTACTTC. Residues: CASSQDWGGAPKNIQYF.

The V gene is TRBV6-1, the J gene TRBJ1-1; D is possibly TRBD1 (5 bases). The CDR3 runs to 15 residues. CDR1 is MNHNS and CDR2 is SASEGT in the germline V gene. With 3 bases removed from V and 6 bases from J, the gap between germline ends came to 17 bases. The CDR3 region is CASSDGRAVVAEAFF. CDR3 bases: TGTGCCAGCAGTGACGGCAGGGCGGTTGTCGCTGAAGCTTTCTTT.

The V and J genes are TRBV28 and TRBJ2-7, with TRBD1 matching over 12 bases. Germline lookup yields CDR1 MDHEN and CDR2 SYDVKM. This CDR3 is built from 15 residues. V dropped 3 bases and J dropped 2; count of bases not matched to a gene: 2. CDR3 loop: CASSFRDRGPYEQYF. CDR3 bases: TGTGCCAGCAGTTTTAGGGACAGGGGGCCCTACGAGCAGTACTTC.

This chain uses TRBV11-2 with TRBJ1-1; TRBD1 matches at 10 bases. The CDR3 totals 16 residues. Germline CDR1 and CDR2: SGHAT and FQNNGV. Trimming cost V 1 base and J 6 bases; bases outside gene matches: 8. In DNA, the CDR3 is TGTGCCAGCAGCTTAGGACAGGGGGCAATTACTTCTGAAGCTTTCTTT. As protein: CASSLGQGAITSEAFF. The variable domain in full, completed from reference TRBV11-2 and TRBJ1-1, reads EAGVAQSPRYKIIEKRQSVAFWCNPISGHATLYWYQQILGQGPKLLIQFQNNGVVDDSQLPKDRFSAERLKGVDSTLKIQPAKLEDSAVYLCASSLGQGAITSEAFFGQGTRLTVV.

The chain couples TRBV5-6 to TRBJ2-1; D unresolved. The germline gives CDR1 SGHDT, CDR2 YYEEEE. There are 13 residues in the CDR3. V was trimmed by 4 bases and J by 9 bases, leaving 14 bases between them. The chain's CDR3 is CASSDLNSGEQFF. In nucleotides, the CDR3 is TGTGCCAGCAGCGATCTTAATAGTGGTGAGCAGTTCTTC.

This chain joins TRBV7-8 and TRBJ2-7; D unresolved. Between the trimmed V and J ends, which lost 5 bases and 4 bases, there was a span of 6 bases. CDR3 length: 11 amino acids. Per germline, CDR1 SGHVS and CDR2 FQNEAQ. The CDR3: CASSISYEQYF. DNA for the CDR3: TGTGCCAGCAGCATCTCGTACGAGCAGTACTTC.

This clone was observed a few times. V gene TRBV18 combines with J gene TRBJ1-1; 7 nucleotides line up with TRBD1. In germline, CDR1 is KGHSH, CDR2 LQKENI. Trimming at V came to 2 bases and at J to 0 bases, leaving 6 bases not matched to a gene. The CDR3 length is 16 residues. In DNA form, the CDR3 reads TGTGCCAGCTCACCAGACGATCAGGGGGTGAACACTGAAGCTTTCTTT. Translated, it gives CASSPDDQGVNTEAFF. The whole variable domain, filled in from reference TRBV18 and TRBJ1-1, reads NAGVMQNPRHLVRRRGQEARLRCSPMKGHSHVYWYRQLPEEGLKFMVYLQKENIIDESGMPKERFSAEFPKEGPSILRIQQVVRGDSAAYFCASSPDDQGVNTEAFFGQGTRLTVV.

The rearrangement uses TRBV9 and TRBJ2-1, with unresolved D. There are 17 residues in the CDR3. Germline CDR1 is SGDLS and CDR2 is YYNGEE. Trimming left V 4 bases short and J 0 bases short, with 17 bases between. The chain's CDR3 is CASSLPSGRSSYNEQFF. For the CDR3, the DNA is TGTGCCAGCAGCCTTCCGTCGGGTAGAAGCTCCTACAATGAGCAGTTCTTC.

This clone is a singleton in its sample. This rearrangement joins TRBV6-5 to TRBJ2-1; D is uncertain. Per the germline V gene, CDR1 is MNHEY and CDR2 is SVGAGI. V lost 5 bases and J lost 2, with 7 bases in between. The CDR3 is 13 amino acids. CDR3 amino acids: CASSGRAYNEQFF. The CDR3 nucleotides read TGTGCCAGCAGTGGCCGGGCCTACAATGAGCAGTTCTTC.